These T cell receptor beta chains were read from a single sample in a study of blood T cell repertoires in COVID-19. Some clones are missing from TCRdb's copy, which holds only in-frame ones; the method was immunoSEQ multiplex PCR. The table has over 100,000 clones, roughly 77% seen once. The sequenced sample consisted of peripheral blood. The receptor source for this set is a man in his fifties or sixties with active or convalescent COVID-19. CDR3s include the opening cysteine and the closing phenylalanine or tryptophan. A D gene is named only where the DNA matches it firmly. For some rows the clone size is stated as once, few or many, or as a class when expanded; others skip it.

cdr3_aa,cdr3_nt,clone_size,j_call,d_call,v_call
CASRPEGTSYNEQFF,TGCGCCAGCCGCCCTGAGGGAACTTCATACAATGAGCAGTTCTTC,NA,TRBJ2-1,NA,TRBV5-1
CASTRPGPGELFF,TGTGCCAGCACCAGACCGGGTCCCGGGGAGCTGTTTTTT,NA,TRBJ2-2,NA,TRBV7-2
CSVDGQDPGNTIYF,TGCAGCGTCGATGGACAGGATCCTGGAAACACCATATATTTT,NA,TRBJ1-3,TRBD1,TRBV29-1
CASMGQGNTEAFF,TGTGCCAGTATGGGACAAGGGAACACTGAAGCTTTCTTT,NA,TRBJ1-1,NA,TRBV19
CVRTPCGTPLGLRGNTGELFF,TGTGTCAGAACCCCGTGCGGGACTCCCTTAGGGCTTAGGGGTAACACCGGGGAGCTGTTTTTT,NA,TRBJ2-2,NA,TRBV7-5
CASSVEASGNTIYF,TGTGCCAGCAGCGTAGAAGCTTCTGGAAACACCATATATTTT,once,TRBJ1-3,NA,TRBV9
CASSRDLLSPTDTQYF,TGTGCCAGCAGCCGCGATTTACTAAGCCCGACAGATACGCAGTATTTT,NA,TRBJ2-3,NA,TRBV5-6
CASYGTGKDGNTIYF,TGTGCCAGCTACGGGACAGGGAAAGATGGAAACACCATATATTTT,NA,TRBJ1-3,TRBD1,TRBV7-2
CASSFGGSGANVLTF,TGTGCCAGCAGCTTCGGGGGGTCTGGGGCCAACGTCCTGACTTTC,once,TRBJ2-6,TRBD2,TRBV5-4
CASSRVGQGNRYEQYF,TGTGCCAGCAGCCGAGTCGGACAGGGCAATCGCTACGAGCAGTACTTC,NA,TRBJ2-7,TRBD1,TRBV7-8
CASSSDNSNQPQHF,TGTGCCAGCAGTTCAGATAATAGCAATCAGCCCCAGCATTTT,once,TRBJ1-5,NA,TRBV27
CASSQDTRGRGNTIYF,TGTGCCAGCAGCCAAGATACGAGGGGGCGAGGAAACACCATATATTTT,many,TRBJ1-3,TRBD1,TRBV4-2
CASTGPYEQYF,TGTGCCAGCACAGGGCCCTACGAGCAGTACTTC,NA,TRBJ2-7,NA,TRBV5-4
CASSQGNRDYEQYF,TGCGCCAGCAGCCAAGGGAACCGGGATTACGAGCAGTACTTC,NA,TRBJ2-7,NA,TRBV4-3
CATSAGSSYNEQFF,TGTGCCACCAGTGCGGGGAGCTCCTACAATGAGCAGTTCTTC,NA,TRBJ2-1,NA,TRBV24-1
CASSLGTKLAGEGEQYF,TGCGCCAGCAGCCTCGGAACGAAACTAGCGGGAGAGGGCGAGCAGTACTTC,NA,TRBJ2-7,TRBD2,TRBV4-3